One T cell receptor beta chain is described in this entry. Assay: immunoSEQ multiplex PCR; the TCRdb copy retains only in-frame clones and omits some. In the table there are about 24,000 clones, about three fifths of which are singletons. This record belongs to a study of tumor-infiltrating lymphocytes in localized non-small cell lung cancer. For the study at large: Each patient gave resected tumor and non-adjacent uninvolved lung tissue.

The CDR3 is made up of 15 amino acids. J gave up 0 bases and V 6 bases, and 8 bases lay outside the gene matches. Germline V gene lookup returns CDR1 SGHAT and CDR2 FQNNGV. The V call is TRBV11-2, the J call TRBJ2-7; 7 nucleotides line up with TRBD1. The sequenced sample was lung tumor tissue. This clonotype was obtained from a human donor with non-small cell lung cancer. In DNA, the CDR3 is TGTGCCAGCAGAAGAACCCGGGACAGCTCCTACGAGCAGTACTTC. This translates into CASRRTRDSSYEQYF.